This TCR beta chain was identified in a study of blood T cells in healthy people across ages. Broader study findings: Relative to aged donors, long-lived donors carried more naive CD4+ cells and displayed higher diversity.

At least ten counts were recorded for this clonotype. The antigen remains undetermined. V lost 4 bases, J lost 4 bases, and 6 bases lay in between. CDR1 DFQATT and CDR2 SNEGSKA come from the germline V gene (reference sequence). The CDR3 has 11 residues. For the second PCR, which ran for about 7 to 12 cycles, a sample-barcoded 5' primer and a J-beta primer mix were used. TCRdb fed the 5' RACE reads into MiXCR, producing one record per CDR3 protein. The table lists 750,000 to 950,000 distinct CDR3 sequences, around 29% of them singletons. The sample also formed part of further work on T cells of mothers and their children. From that second work: Thymic selection molds TCR recombination products alike in related and unrelated pairs. Overlap ran slightly, non-significantly higher for related than unrelated mother-child pairs.

Specimen: blood. This clonotype was obtained from a woman in her forties in good health. This chain joins TRBV20-1 and TRBJ2-3; no reliable D call. The CDR3 DNA is TGCAGTGCTATGTCGGCAGATACGCAGTATTTT. Translated, it gives CSAMSADTQYF.